This T cell receptor (beta chain) was profiled in a study of CD8 T cells in Susac syndrome. Reverse transcription of roughly 0.5 to 1 ug RNA was carried out with random hexamers. TCRdb re-derived calls from the immunoSEQ multiplex PCR reads in MiXCR, one entry per CDR3 protein. There are 110,000 to 150,000 distinct CDR3 sequences in the sample; nearly 97% occur only once, and 0.075% to 0.09% lies in the top ten. The sequenced target, TCR beta, came from blood CD8+ and CD4+ T cells. TEMRA cells were FACS-enriched and CD8+ and CD4+ T cells negatively isolated. Trimming stripped 4 bases from V and 0 bases from J, with 9 bases between. The CDR3 has 13 amino acids. Germline V lookup: CDR1 DFQATT, CDR2 SNEGSKA (reference sequence).

The sequence was collected from a human donor with Susac syndrome. The sample taken for sequencing was CD4+ T cells from PBMCs. The chain joins TRBV20-1 to TRBJ1-1; no clear D. The CDR3 region has the DNA TGCAGTGCTACAAGGTCGGTGAACACTGAAGCTTTCTTT. Its protein is CSATRSVNTEAFF.